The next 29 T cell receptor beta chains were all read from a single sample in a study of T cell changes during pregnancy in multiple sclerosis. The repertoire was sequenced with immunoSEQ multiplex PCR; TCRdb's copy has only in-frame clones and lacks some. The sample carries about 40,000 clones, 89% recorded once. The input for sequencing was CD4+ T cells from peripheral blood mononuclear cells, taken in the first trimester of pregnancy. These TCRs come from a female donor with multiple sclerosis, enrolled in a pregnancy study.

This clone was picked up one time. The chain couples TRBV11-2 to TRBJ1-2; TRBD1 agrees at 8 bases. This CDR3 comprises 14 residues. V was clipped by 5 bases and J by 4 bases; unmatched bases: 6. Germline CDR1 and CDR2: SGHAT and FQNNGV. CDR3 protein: CASSTGQGGYGYTF. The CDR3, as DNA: TGTGCCAGCAGCACCGGACAGGGCGGCTATGGCTACACCTTC.

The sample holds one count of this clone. In DNA form, the CDR3 reads TGCGCCAGCAGCTTGGGACATCCCTCCTACGAGCAGTACTTC. Its protein product is CASSLGHPSYEQYF. The gene calls are TRBV5-1 and TRBJ2-7; the D is unclear. The germline gives CDR1 SGHRS, CDR2 YFSETQ. V lost 0 bases to trimming and J lost 0 bases, with 7 bases between them. This CDR3 is built from 14 residues. The full variable domain, in which reference TRBV5-1 and TRBJ2-7 provide the parts outside the CDR3, is KAGVTQTPRYLIKTRGQQVTLSCSPISGHRSVSWYQQTPGQGLQFLFEYFSETQRNKGNFPGRFSGRQFSNSRSEMNVSTLELGDSALYLCASSLGHPSYEQYFGPGTRLTVT.

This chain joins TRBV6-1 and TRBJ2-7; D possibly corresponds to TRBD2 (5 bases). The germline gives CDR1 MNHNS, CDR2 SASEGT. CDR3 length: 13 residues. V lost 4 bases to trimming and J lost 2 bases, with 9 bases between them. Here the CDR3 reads CASSAGFAYEQYF. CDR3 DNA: TGTGCCAGCAGTGCGGGGTTCGCCTACGAGCAGTACTTC.

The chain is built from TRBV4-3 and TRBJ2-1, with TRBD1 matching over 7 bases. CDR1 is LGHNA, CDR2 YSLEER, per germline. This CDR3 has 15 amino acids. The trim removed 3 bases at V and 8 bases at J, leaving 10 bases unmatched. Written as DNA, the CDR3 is TGCGCCAGCAGCCAGGAGTCCAGGGGGTACGATGAGCAGTTCTTC. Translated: CASSQESRGYDEQFF.

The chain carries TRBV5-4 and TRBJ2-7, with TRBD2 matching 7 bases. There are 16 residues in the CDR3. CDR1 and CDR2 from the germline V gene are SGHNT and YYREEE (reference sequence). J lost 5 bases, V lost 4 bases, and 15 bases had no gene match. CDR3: CASSQAPGRGRDEQYF. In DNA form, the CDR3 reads TGTGCCAGCAGCCAAGCTCCTGGGCGGGGGAGAGACGAGCAGTACTTC.

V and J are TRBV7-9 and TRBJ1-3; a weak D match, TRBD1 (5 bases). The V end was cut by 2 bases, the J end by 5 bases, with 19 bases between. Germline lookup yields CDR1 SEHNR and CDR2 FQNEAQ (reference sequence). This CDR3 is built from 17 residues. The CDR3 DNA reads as TGTGCCAGCAGCTTACGACCACGGGGGGTGGACCGAAACACCATATATTTT. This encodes CASSLRPRGVDRNTIYF. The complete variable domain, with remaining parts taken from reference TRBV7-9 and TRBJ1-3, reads DTGVSQNPRHKITKRGQNVTFRCDPISEHNRLYWYRQTLGQGPEFLTYFQNEAQLEKSRLLSDRFSAERPKGSFSTLEIQRTEQGDSAMYLCASSLRPRGVDRNTIYFGEGSWLTVV.

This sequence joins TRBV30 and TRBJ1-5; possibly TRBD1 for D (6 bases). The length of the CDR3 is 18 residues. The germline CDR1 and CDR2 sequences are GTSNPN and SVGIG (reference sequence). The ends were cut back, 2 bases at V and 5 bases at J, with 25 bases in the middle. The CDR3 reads CAWSLFRVGTSSDQPQHF. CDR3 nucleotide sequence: TGTGCCTGGAGTCTCTTTAGGGTTGGGACAAGCTCAGATCAGCCCCAGCATTTT.

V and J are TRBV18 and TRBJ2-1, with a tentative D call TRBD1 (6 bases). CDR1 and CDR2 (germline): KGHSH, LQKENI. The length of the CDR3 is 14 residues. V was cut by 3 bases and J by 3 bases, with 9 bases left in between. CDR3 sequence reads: CASSPGQYYNEQFF. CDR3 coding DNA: TGTGCCAGCTCACCCGGACAGTACTACAATGAGCAGTTCTTC.

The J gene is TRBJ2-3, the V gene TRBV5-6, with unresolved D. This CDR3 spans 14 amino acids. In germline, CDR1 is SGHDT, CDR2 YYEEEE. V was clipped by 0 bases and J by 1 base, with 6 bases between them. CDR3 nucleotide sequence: TGTGCCAGCAGCTTGGACAGTGGCACAGATACGCAGTATTTT. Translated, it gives CASSLDSGTDTQYF.

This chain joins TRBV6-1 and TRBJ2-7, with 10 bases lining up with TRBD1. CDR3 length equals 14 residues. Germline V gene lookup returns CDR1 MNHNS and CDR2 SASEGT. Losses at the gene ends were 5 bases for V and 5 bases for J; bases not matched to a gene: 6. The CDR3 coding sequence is TGTGCCAGCAGTTGGGACAGGGGAATGGACGAGCAGTACTTC. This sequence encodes CASSWDRGMDEQYF.

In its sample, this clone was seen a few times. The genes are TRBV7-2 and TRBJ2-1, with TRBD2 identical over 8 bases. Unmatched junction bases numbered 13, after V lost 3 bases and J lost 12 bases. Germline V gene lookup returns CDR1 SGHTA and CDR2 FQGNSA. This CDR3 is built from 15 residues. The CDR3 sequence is CASSFPGLGGGGQFF. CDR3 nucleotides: TGTGCCAGCAGCTTCCCGGGACTAGGTGGGGGGGGGCAGTTCTTC.

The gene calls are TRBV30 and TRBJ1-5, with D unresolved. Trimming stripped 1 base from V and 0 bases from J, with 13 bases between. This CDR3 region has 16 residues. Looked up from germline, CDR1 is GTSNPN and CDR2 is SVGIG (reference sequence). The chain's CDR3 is CAWSDRSWYSNQPQHF. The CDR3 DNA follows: TGTGCCTGGAGTGATAGAAGTTGGTATAGCAATCAGCCCCAGCATTTT.

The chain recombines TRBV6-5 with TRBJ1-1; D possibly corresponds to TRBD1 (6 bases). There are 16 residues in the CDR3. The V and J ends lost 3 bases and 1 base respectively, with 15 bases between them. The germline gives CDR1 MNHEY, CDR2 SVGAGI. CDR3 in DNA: TGTGCCAGCAGTTATTCGTCGCAGGGGAAGAACACTGAAGCTTTCTTT. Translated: CASSYSSQGKNTEAFF.

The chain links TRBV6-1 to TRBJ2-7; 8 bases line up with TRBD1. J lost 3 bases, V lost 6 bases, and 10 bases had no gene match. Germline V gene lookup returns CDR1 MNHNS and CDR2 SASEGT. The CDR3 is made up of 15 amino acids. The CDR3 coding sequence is TGTGCCAGCAGCTTAAACCGCGGACAGGGCTACGAGCAGTACTTC. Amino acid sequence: CASSLNRGQGYEQYF.

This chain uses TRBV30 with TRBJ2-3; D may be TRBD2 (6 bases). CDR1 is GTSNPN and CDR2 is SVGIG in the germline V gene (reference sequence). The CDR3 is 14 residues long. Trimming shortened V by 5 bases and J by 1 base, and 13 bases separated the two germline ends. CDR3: CAWGSGSGTDTQYF. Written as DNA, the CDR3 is TGTGCCTGGGGTAGCGGTTCCGGCACAGATACGCAGTATTTT.

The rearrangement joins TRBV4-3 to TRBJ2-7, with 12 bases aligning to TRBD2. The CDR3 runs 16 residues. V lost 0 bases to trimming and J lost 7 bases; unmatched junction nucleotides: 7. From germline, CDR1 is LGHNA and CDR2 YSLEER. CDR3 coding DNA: TGCGCCAGCAGCCAAGATACTAGCGGGGGGCCCTTGGAGCAGTACTTC. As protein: CASSQDTSGGPLEQYF.

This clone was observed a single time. The CDR3 DNA is TGCAGCGCTGGGTTAAGCGGGGAAAACATTCAGTACTTC. This encodes CSAGLSGENIQYF. The rearrangement joins TRBV29-1 to TRBJ2-4; 7 bases are shared with TRBD2. Germline loops: CDR1 SQVTM, CDR2 ANQGSEA. With 7 bases clipped from V and 5 bases from J, the junction kept 8 bases outside the gene matches. The CDR3 runs to 13 residues.

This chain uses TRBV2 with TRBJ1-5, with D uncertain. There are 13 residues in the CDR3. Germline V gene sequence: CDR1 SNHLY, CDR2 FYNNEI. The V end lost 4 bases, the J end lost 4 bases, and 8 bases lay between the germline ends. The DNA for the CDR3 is TGTGCCAGCAGTGCAACAGATAATCAGCCCCAGCATTTT. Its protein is CASSATDNQPQHF.

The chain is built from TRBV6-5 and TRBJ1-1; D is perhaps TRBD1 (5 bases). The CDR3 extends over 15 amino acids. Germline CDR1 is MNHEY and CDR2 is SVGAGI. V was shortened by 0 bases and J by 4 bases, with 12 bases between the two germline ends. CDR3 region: CASSYSSGQGTEAFF. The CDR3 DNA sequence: TGTGCCAGCAGTTACTCGTCAGGGCAAGGCACTGAAGCTTTCTTT.

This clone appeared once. The CDR3 DNA is TGTGCCAGCAGTGGGCGACAGGGCAATGAAAAACTGTTTTTT. This codes for CASSGRQGNEKLFF. The chain uses TRBV6-5 and TRBJ1-4; the match to TRBD1 covers 7 bases. The V and J ends lost 5 bases and 5 bases, in that order; junction bases with no gene match: 5. Germline CDR1 and CDR2: MNHEY and SVGAGI. The CDR3 runs to 14 residues.

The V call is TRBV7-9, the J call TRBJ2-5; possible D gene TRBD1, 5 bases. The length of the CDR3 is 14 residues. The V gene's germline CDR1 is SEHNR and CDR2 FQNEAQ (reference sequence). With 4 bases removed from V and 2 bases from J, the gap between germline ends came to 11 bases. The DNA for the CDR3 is TGTGCCAGCAGCTCCAGGACATTTCAAGAGACCCAGTACTTC. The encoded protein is CASSSRTFQETQYF.

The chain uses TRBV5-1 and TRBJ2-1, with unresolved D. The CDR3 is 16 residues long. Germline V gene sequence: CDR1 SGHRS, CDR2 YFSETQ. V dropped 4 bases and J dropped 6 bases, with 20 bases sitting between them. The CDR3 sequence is CASSPPPTGGGNEQFF. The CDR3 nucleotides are TGCGCCAGCAGCCCGCCCCCCACCGGCGGTGGCAATGAGCAGTTCTTC.

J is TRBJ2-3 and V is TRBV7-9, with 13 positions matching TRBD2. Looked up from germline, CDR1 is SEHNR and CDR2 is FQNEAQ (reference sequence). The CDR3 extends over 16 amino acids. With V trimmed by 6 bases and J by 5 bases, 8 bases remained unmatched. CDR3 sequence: CASRSLAGGPGDTQYF. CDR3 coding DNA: TGTGCCAGCAGGTCACTAGCGGGGGGGCCCGGAGATACGCAGTATTTT.

CDR3 sequence: CASSFRLAEIYEQYF. As DNA, the CDR3 is TGTGCCAGCAGCTTCCGACTAGCGGAAATATACGAGCAGTACTTC. The chain joins TRBV7-2 to TRBJ2-7; 9 bases are a match to TRBD2. Unmatched junction bases numbered 7, after V lost 3 bases and J lost 4 bases. The germline gives CDR1 SGHTA, CDR2 FQGNSA. This CDR3 has 15 amino acids. The full variable domain, with the rest looked up from reference TRBV7-2 and TRBJ2-7, is GAGVSQSPSNKVTEKGKDVELRCDPISGHTALYWYRQSLGQGLEFLIYFQGNSAPDKSGLPSDRFSAERTGGSVSTLTIQRTQQEDSAVYLCASSFRLAEIYEQYFGPGTRLTVT.

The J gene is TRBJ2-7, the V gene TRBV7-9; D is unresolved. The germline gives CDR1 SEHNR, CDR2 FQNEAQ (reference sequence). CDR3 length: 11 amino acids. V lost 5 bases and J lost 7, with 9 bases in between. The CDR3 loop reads CASSRRQEQYF. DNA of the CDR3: TGTGCCAGCAGCCGCCGACAAGAGCAGTACTTC.

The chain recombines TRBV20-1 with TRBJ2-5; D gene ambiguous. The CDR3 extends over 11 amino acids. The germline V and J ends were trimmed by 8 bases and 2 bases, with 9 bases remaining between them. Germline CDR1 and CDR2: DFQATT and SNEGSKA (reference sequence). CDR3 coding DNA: TGCAGTATACTGAATCAAGAGACCCAGTACTTC. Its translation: CSILNQETQYF.

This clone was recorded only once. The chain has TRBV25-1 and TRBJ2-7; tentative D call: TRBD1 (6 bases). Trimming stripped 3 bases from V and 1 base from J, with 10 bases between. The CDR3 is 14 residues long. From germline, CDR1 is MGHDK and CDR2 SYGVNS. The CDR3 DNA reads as TGTGCCAGCAGTGAGGCCCAGGGGTCCTACGAGCAGTACTTC. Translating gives CASSEAQGSYEQYF.

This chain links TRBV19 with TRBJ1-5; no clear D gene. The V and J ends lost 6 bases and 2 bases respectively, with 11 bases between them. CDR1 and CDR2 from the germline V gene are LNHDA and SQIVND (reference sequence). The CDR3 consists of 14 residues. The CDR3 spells CASRRSGGNQPQHF. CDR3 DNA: TGTGCCAGTAGGCGGAGTGGTGGCAATCAGCCCCAGCATTTT.

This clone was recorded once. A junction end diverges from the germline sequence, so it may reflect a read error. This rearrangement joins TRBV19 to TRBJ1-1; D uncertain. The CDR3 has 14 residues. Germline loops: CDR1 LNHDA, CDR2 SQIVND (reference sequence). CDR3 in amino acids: CASSIPGFFSEAFF. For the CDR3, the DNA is TGTGCCAGTAGTATTCCGGGTTTCTTTTCTGAGGCTTTCTTT.